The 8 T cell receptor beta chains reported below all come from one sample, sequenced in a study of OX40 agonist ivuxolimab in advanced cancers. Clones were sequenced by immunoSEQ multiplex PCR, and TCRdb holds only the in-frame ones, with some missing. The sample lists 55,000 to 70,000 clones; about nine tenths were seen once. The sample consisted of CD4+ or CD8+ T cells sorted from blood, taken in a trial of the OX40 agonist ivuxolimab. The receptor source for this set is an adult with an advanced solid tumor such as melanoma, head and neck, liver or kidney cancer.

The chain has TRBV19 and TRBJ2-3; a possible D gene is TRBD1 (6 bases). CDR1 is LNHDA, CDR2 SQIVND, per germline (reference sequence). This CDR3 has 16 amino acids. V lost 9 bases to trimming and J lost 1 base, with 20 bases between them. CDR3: CASRKQGQSGTDTQYF. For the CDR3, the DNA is TGTGCCAGCCGAAAACAGGGTCAATCCGGCACAGATACGCAGTATTTT.

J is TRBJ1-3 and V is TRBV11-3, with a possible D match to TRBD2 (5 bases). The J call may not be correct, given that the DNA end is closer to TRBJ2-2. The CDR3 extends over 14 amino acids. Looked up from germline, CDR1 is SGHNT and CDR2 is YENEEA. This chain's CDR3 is CASSPLGSTGELFF. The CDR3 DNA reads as TGTGCCAGCAGCCCCCTGGGGAGCACCGGGGAGCTGTTTTTT.

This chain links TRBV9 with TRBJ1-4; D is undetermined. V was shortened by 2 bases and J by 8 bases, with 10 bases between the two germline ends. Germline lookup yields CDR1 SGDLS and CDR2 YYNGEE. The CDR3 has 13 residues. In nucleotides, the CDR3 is TGTGCCAGCAGCGTTGCAGATAGAGAAAAACTGTTTTTT. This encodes CASSVADREKLFF.

In DNA form, the CDR3 reads TGTGCCATATTTTCGAACACCGGGGAGCTGTTTTTT. Amino acids: CAIFSNTGELFF. J is TRBJ2-2 and V is TRBV28; D remains ambiguous. V lost 10 bases and J lost 0, with 6 bases in between. CDR3 length equals 12 residues. Germline assignment: CDR1 MDHEN and CDR2 SYDVKM.

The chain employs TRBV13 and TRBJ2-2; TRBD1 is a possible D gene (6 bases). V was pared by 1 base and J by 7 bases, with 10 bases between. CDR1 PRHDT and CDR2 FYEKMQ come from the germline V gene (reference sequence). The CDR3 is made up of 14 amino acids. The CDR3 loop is CASSLEQGRGELFF. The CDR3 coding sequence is TGTGCCAGCAGCTTAGAACAGGGTCGCGGGGAGCTGTTTTTT.

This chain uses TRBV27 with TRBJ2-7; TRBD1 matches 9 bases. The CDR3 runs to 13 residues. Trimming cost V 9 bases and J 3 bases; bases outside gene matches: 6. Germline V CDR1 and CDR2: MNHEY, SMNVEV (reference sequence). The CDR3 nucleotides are TGTGCCAGTGCCTCGGGACAGGGCTACGAGCAGTACTTC. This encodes CASASGQGYEQYF.

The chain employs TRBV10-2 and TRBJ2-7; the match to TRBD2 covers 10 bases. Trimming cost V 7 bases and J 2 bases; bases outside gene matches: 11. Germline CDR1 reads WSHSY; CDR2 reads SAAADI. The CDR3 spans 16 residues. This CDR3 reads CASNPGLAGGPYEQYF. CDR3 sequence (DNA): TGCGCCAGCAACCCTGGATTAGCGGGGGGACCCTACGAGCAGTACTTC.

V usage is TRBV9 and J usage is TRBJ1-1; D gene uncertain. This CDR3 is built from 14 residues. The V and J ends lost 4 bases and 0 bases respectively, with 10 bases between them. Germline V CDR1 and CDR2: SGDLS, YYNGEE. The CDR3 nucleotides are TGTGCCAGCAGCTATCGGACTGTGAACACTGAAGCTTTCTTT. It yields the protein CASSYRTVNTEAFF.